This T cell receptor beta chain comes out of a study of cytomegalovirus exposure and HLA in healthy donors. This PCR relied on a set of 60 Vbeta primers and 13 Jbeta primers. Measured with immunoSEQ multiplex PCR; TCRdb has only the in-frame clones, and not every one. This table lists some 110,000 clones. Samples came from healthy bone marrow donors. The CDR3 runs 11 residues. Germline V lookup: CDR1 MNHNS, CDR2 SASEGT. V lost 8 bases to trimming and J lost 2 bases, with 6 bases between them. This sequence originates from a young man in good health and CMV-seronegative. The sequenced sample consisted of PBMCs. The rearrangement joins TRBV6-1 to TRBJ1-1; D not resolved. The CDR3 region has the DNA TGTGCCAGCCTTAGAAACACTGAAGCTTTCTTT. Encoded protein: CASLRNTEAFF.